This TCR beta chain was observed in a study of blood T cell repertoires in COVID-19 (TCRdb year 2020). Regarding the study in general: Samples from collaborators originated in the United States, Italy and Spain and spanned both the acute and convalescent phases of COVID-19. The samples were drawn from the first 160 participants of the ongoing ImmuneRACE study and from about 1,200 subjects provided by 6 global collaborators. The prospective study material was composed of cDNA or gDNA derived from T cells, B-cell-depleted T cells, or PBMCs. Subjects who had been exposed to COVID-19, were actively infected with it, or had recovered from it provided the deeply sampled blood TCRbeta repertoires that made up the dataset. A de-identified subject ID, COVID-19 status, age in years and sex were almost always included in the sample metadata. A freely available public database, intended as a resource for researchers studying the immune response to SARS-CoV-2, is where the repertoires were released. Where available, HLA class I and class II types were taken from metadata supplied by the sample provider and were not determined by assay-based typing.

From cysteine to phenylalanine, the CDR3 is 14 amino acids long. Of the read, only the CDR3 DNA is kept; its 42 bases are in frame from base 1. CDR1 is given as MNHNS and CDR2 as SASEGT, both from the germline V gene. The trim is 5 bases for V and 1 base for J, with a gap of 11 bases between the germline ends. One collaborating source in Seattle enrolled patients during active infection and followed them longitudinally through the course of disease. Collaborating institutions collected whole blood in K2EDTA tubes following their own protocols. For TCRbeta analysis, collaborators shipped samples as frozen whole blood, isolated PBMCs, or DNA extracted from either of those sample types. TCRbeta CDR3 regions were amplified from genomic DNA by means of the immunoSEQ Assay, a bias-controlled multiplex PCR. The authors' pipeline ran thus. The number of nucleated cells in each sample was estimated by amplification of reference gene primers within the assay. Sequence reads were collapsed and filtered to measure the absolute abundance of every unique TCRbeta CDR3 rearrangement. For each sample, productive Simpson clonality was calculated as the square root of Simpson's diversity index over productive rearrangements. TCRdb's version of the immuneACCESS table is confined to in-frame rearrangements and falls short of the full clone set. An unresolved V gene accounts for under half of the shortfall where checked; the remainder is of unknown origin. V, J and clone size were drawn from that table, and D and trimming were deduced from the DNA. This sample comprises about 410,000 clones, around nine tenths of them detected only once. The top ten clones comprise roughly 1.4% of the sample.

Details on this clone: Its antigen is still unknown. Base qualities are not at hand, and no much larger clone is one base apart.

Study-wide conclusions, independent of this receptor: Clinical and demographic metadata were provided uncurated, with the amount varying by source and participant.

The TCR comes from a woman aged 40 to 55 with COVID-19, enrolled during active disease. Sequencing input: peripheral blood. Recombination linked TRBV6-1 to TRBJ1-1, with the D gene call left open. The CDR3 sequence is CASSSSTTNTEAFF. Here is the DNA: TGTGCCAGCAGTTCCTCGACAACGAACACTGAAGCTTTCTTT.